Below, one T cell receptor beta chain is given with its context. Its target is unknown. This sample stems from a study of cytomegalovirus exposure and HLA in healthy donors. Looking at the study overall: The same platform as the approximately 660 first-cohort repertoires was used for the 95 to 150 validation repertoires, a later analysis reported. Whole-study findings and limits: A list of approximately 160 TCR beta chains associated with cytomegalovirus was given. It was found in a later analysis that first-cohort TCR clusters tended to co-occur in the 95 to 150 validation repertoires.

Profiling relied on immunoSEQ multiplex PCR, and the TCRdb table lists in-frame clones only, not all of them. The sample has 200,000 or so clones; 80% to 90% are singletons. The CDR3 is made up of 14 amino acids. Trimming took off 3 bases at V and 2 bases at J, with 12 bases between the two ends. Germline V lookup: CDR1 GTSNPN, CDR2 SVGIG (reference sequence). The rearrangement links TRBV30 to TRBJ2-3, with TRBD2 as a possible D gene (7 bases). The clonotype was recovered from a woman aged 18-30 years in good health and CMV-seropositive. The sequencing sample was made of PBMCs. This CDR3 reads CAWSPGGFTDTQYF. Written as DNA, the CDR3 is TGTGCCTGGAGCCCGGGGGGCTTCACAGATACGCAGTATTTT.